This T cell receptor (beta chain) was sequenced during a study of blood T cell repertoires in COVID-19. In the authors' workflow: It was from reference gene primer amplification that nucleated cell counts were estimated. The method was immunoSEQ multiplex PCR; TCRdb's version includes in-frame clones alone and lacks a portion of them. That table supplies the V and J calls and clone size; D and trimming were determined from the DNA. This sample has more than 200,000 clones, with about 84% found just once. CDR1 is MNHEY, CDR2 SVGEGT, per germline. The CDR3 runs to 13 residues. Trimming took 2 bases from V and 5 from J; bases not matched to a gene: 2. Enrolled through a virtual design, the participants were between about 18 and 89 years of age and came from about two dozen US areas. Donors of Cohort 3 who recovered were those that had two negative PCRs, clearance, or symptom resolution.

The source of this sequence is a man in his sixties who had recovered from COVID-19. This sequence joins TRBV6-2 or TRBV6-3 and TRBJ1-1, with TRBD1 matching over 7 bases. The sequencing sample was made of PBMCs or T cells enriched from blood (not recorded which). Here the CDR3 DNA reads TGTGCCAGCAGTTACGCAGGGGGTACTGAAGCTTTCTTT. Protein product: CASSYAGGTEAFF.